This T cell receptor (beta chain) was recorded in a study of CD8+ T cells in alopecia areata. The wider study: The study gave treated patients oral tofacitinib at 5 to 10 mg twice daily. Study results and limitations: Uncertain still, given a single nonresponder, is whether baseline CD8+ expansion links to response. Scalp and blood samples kept many expanded lesional clones throughout tofacitinib.

Comments on this clone: The target antigen is unknown.

cDNA serving as the sequencing template came from extracted, reverse transcribed RNA. The assay was immunoSEQ multiplex PCR, and TCRdb's table has in-frame clones only and misses some. The sample carries 80,000 to 95,000 clones, roughly 40% recorded once. This sample's treatment: oral pan-JAK inhibitor, 5-10 mg twice daily. Trimming removed 2 bases from V and 14 bases from J; junction bases left unmatched: 4. Per germline, CDR1 MRHNA and CDR2 SNTAGT. The CDR3 runs to 12 residues. The chain links TRBV6-4 to TRBJ2-1; TRBD2 aligns across 9 bases. Sequencing used CD8+ T cells sorted from blood, obtained at week 24, from a patient treated with tofacitinib. The clonotype was recovered from a human donor with alopecia areata. The CDR3 DNA follows: TGTGCCAGCAGTGACGGTAGCGGGAGTAAGTTCTTC. Its protein product is CASSDGSGSKFF.